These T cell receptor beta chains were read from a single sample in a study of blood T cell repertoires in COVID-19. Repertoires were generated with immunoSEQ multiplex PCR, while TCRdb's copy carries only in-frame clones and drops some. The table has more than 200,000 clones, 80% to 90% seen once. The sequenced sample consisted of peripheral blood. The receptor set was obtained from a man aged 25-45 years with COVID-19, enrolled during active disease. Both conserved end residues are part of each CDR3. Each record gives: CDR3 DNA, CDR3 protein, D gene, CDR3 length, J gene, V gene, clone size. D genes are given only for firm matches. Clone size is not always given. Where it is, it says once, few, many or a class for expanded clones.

TGTGCCAGCAGCTCAGCTCCCGGGACTATTGGTCGGGACCAGTTCTTC CASSSAPGTIGRDQFF TRBD2 16 TRBJ2-1 TRBV3-1/TRBV3-2 NA
TGTGCCAGCAGCTTGGGGGACAGGGACTACAATGAGCAGTTCTTC CASSLGDRDYNEQFF TRBD1 15 TRBJ2-1 TRBV4-2 NA
TGCAGCTTCTACAGGGGCCCTGGAAACACCATATATTTT CSFYRGPGNTIYF TRBD1 13 TRBJ1-3 TRBV29-1 NA
TGTGCCAGTAGGGCGAGGACAGGCGACTCTGGAAACACCATATATTTT CASRARTGDSGNTIYF TRBD1 16 TRBJ1-3 TRBV19 NA
TGTGCCAGCAGTAACACCTACGAGCAGTACTTC CASSNTYEQYF NA 11 TRBJ2-7 TRBV3-1/TRBV3-2 once
TGTGCCAGCAGCTCAGGGGTTGGGGAAGCTTTCTTT CASSSGVGEAFF NA 12 TRBJ1-1 TRBV11-2 NA
TGCAGCGTTTCCCCTGTTTTACTGGTCAGGGAGAACACTGAAGCTTTCTTT CSVSPVLLVRENTEAFF NA 17 TRBJ1-1 TRBV29-1 NA
TGTGCCAGCAGCATACGACAGGGAACCGGGGAGCTGTTTTTT CASSIRQGTGELFF TRBD1 14 TRBJ2-2 TRBV7-6 NA
TGTGCCAGCAGTTCGGACAGGTTGCCACTCTTC CASSSDRLPLF TRBD1 11 TRBJ2-1 TRBV28 NA
TGCGCCAGCAGCCAAGCGGAGACCTACGAGCAGTACTTC CASSQAETYEQYF NA 13 TRBJ2-7 TRBV4-1 NA
TGTGCCAGCAGTTATACAGGGTCTCAGCCCCAGCATTTT CASSYTGSQPQHF NA 13 TRBJ1-5 TRBV6-2/TRBV6-3 NA